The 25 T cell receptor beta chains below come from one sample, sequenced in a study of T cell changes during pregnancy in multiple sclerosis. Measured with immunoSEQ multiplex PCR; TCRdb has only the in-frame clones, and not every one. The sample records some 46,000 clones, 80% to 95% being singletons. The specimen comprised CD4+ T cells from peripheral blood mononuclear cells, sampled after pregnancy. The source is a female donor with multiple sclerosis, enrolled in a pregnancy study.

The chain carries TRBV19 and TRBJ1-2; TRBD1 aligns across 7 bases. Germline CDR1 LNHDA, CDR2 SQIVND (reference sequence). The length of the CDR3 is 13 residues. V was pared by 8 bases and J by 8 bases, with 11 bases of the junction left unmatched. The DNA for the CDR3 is TGTGCCAGTGGTCCGGGACAGCCCTTGGGCTACACCTTC. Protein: CASGPGQPLGYTF.

CDR3 in amino acids: CASSLRGGRGTDTQYF. The CDR3, as DNA: TGTGCCAGCAGCTTGAGGGGAGGGAGAGGCACAGATACGCAGTATTTT. This chain uses TRBV7-2 with TRBJ2-3; 7 bases fit TRBD2. The junction had 7 bases not matched to a gene; V was cut back by 3 bases and J by 1 base. Germline V CDR1 and CDR2: SGHTA, FQGNSA. The CDR3 runs to 16 residues.

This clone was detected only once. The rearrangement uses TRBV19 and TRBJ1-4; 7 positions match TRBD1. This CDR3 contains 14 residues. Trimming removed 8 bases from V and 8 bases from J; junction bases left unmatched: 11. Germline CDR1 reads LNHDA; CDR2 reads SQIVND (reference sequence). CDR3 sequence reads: CASYGQATGEKLFF. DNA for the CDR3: TGTGCCAGTTACGGACAGGCCACAGGAGAAAAACTGTTTTTT.

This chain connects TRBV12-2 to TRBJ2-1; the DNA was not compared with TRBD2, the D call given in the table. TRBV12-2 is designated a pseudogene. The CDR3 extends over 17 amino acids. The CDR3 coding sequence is TGTGCAAGTCGCTCTAGCCTAGCGGGAGGGCCTTACAATGAGCAGTTCTTC. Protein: CASRSSLAGGPYNEQFF.

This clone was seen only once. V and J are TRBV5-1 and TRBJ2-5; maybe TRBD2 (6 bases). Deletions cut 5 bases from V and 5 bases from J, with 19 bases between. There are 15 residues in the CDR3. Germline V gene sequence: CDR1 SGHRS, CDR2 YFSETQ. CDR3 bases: TGCGCCAGCAGTCTTGATCGGGACCGGGGGGAGACCCAGTACTTC. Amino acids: CASSLDRDRGETQYF.

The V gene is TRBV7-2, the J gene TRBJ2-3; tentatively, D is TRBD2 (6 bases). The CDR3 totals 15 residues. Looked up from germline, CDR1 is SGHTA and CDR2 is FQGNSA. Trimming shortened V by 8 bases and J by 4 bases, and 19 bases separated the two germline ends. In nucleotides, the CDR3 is TGTGCCAGCCGACAACCGGGGGTGGTACCAGATACGCAGTATTTT. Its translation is CASRQPGVVPDTQYF.

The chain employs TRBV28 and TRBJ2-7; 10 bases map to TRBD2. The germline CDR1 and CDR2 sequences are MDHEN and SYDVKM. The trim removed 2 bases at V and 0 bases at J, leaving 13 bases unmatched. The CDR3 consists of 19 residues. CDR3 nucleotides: TGTGCCAGCAGTTTACCCGGGGGTAGCGGGAGGACTCTCTCCTACGAGCAGTACTTC. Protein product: CASSLPGGSGRTLSYEQYF.

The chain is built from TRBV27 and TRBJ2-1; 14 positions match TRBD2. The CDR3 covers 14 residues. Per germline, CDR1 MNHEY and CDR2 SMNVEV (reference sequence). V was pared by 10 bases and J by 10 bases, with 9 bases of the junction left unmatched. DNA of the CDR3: TGTGCCACCAGAGGACTAGCGGGAGGCTTGGAGCAGTTCTTC. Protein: CATRGLAGGLEQFF.

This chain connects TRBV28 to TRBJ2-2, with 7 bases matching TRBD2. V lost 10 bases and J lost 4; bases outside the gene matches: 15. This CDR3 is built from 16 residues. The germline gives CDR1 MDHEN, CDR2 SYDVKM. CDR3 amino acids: CATLPPRGSGTGELFF. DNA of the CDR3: TGTGCCACCCTCCCCCCTCGCGGGAGTGGCACCGGGGAGCTGTTTTTT.

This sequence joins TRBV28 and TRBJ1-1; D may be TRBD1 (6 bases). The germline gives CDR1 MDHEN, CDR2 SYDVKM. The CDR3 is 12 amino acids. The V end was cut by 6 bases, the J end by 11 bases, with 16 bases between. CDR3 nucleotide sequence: TGTGCCAGCAGCGACAGGCTAACAAGCGCTTTCTTT. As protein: CASSDRLTSAFF. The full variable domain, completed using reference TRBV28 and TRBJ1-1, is DVKVTQSSRYLVKRTGEKVFLECVQDMDHENMFWYRQDPGLGLRLIYFSYDVKMKEKGDIPEGYSVSREKKERFSLILESASTNQTSMYLCASSDRLTSAFFGQGTRLTVV.

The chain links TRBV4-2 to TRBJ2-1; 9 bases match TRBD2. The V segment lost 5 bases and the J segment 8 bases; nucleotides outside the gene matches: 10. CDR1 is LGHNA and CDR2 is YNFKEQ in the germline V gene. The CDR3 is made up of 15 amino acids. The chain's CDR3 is CASSLRGRAGDEQFF. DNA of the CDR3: TGTGCCAGCAGCTTACGCGGGAGGGCCGGGGATGAGCAGTTCTTC.

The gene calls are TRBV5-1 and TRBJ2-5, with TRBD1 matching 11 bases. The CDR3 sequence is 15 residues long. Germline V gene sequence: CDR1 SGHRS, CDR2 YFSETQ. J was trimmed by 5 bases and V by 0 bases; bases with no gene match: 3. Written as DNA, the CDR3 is TGCGCCAGCAGCTTGGCCGGGACAGGGGGTGAGACCCAGTACTTC. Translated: CASSLAGTGGETQYF.

The CDR3 DNA reads as TGTGCCAGTAGCCAAACCGGGACAACCTACGAGCAGTACTTC. Protein sequence: CASSQTGTTYEQYF. The chain carries TRBV19 and TRBJ2-7; a possible D gene is TRBD1 (6 bases). V gave up 6 bases and J gave up 2 bases, with 14 bases separating them. Germline V gene sequence: CDR1 LNHDA, CDR2 SQIVND (reference sequence). The CDR3 extends over 14 amino acids.

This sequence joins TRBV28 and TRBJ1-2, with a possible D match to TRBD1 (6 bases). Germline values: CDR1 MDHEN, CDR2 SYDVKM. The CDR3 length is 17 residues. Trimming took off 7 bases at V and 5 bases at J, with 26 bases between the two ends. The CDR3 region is CASITSGTWGQLYGYTF. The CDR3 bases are TGTGCCAGCATTACTTCGGGGACATGGGGGCAGTTATATGGCTACACCTTC.

As DNA, the CDR3 is TGTGCCAGCAGTTTACCGGGGGAGACCCAGTACTTC. Translation gives CASSLPGETQYF. V gene TRBV27 combines with J gene TRBJ2-5; the D gene is possibly TRBD2 (5 bases). In germline, CDR1 is MNHEY, CDR2 SMNVEV (reference sequence). V was pared by 2 bases and J by 5 bases, with 6 bases between. The CDR3 runs to 12 residues.

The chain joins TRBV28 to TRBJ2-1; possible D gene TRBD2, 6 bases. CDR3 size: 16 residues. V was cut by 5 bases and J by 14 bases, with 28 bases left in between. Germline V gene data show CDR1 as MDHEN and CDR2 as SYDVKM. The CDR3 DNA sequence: TGTGCCAGCAGTCGGGCTGGGAGCGGGTCTGGGCGGTGGGAGTTCTTC. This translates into CASSRAGSGSGRWEFF. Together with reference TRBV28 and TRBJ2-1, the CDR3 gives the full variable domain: DVKVTQSSRYLVKRTGEKVFLECVQDMDHENMFWYRQDPGLGLRLIYFSYDVKMKEKGDIPEGYSVSREKKERFSLILESASTNQTSMYLCASSRAGSGSGRWEFFGPGTRLTVL.

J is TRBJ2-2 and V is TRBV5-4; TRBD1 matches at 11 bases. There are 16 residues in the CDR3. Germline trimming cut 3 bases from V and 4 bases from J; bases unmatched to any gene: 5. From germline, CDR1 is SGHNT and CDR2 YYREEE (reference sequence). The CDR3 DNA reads TGTGCCAGCAGCTGGGGGACAGGGGGTTTCACCGGGGAGCTGTTTTTT. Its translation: CASSWGTGGFTGELFF.

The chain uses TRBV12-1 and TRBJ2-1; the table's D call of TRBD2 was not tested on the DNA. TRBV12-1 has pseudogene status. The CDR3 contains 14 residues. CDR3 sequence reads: CASKEPGAYNEQFF. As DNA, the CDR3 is TGTGCCAGCAAGGAGCCGGGAGCCTACAATGAGCAGTTCTTC.

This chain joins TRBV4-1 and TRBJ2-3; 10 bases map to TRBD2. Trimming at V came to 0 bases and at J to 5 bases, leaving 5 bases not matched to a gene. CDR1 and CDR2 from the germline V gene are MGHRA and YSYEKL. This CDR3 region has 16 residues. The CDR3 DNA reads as TGCGCCAGCAGCCAAGATAGCGGGAGGCAGGGAGATACGCAGTATTTT. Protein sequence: CASSQDSGRQGDTQYF.

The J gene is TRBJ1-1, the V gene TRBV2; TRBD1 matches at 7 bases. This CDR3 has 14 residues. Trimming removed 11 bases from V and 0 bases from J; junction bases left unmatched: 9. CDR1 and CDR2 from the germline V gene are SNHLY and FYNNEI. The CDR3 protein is CARNRGRMNTEAFF. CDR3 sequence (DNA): TGTGCCCGAAACAGGGGACGAATGAACACTGAAGCTTTCTTT.

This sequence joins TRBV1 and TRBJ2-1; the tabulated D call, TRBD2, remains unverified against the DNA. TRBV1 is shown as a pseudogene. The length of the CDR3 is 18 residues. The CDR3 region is CTSSLSPTGTSGRGEQFF. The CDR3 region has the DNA TGCACCAGCAGTCTTTCTCCAACCGGGACTAGCGGTAGGGGTGAGCAGTTCTTC.

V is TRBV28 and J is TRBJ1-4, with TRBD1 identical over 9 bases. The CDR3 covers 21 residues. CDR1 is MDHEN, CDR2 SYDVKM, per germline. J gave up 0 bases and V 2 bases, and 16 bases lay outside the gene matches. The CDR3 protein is CASSLRPLKDRGRATNEKLFF. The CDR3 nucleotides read TGTGCCAGCAGTTTACGACCCCTCAAGGACAGGGGCCGGGCAACTAATGAAAAACTGTTTTTT.

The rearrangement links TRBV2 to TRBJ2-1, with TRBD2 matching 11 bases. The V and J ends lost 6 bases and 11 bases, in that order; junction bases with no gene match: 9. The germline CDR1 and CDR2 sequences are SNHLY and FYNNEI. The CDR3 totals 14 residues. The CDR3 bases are TGTGCCAGCAGGGCGCCCGGGACTAGCGGTAAGCAGTTCTTC. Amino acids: CASRAPGTSGKQFF. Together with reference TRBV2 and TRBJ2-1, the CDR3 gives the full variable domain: EPEVTQTPSHQVTQMGQEVILRCVPISNHLYFYWYRQILGQKVEFLVSFYNNEISEKSEIFDDQFSVERPDGSNFTLKIRSTKLEDSAMYFCASRAPGTSGKQFFGPGTRLTVL.

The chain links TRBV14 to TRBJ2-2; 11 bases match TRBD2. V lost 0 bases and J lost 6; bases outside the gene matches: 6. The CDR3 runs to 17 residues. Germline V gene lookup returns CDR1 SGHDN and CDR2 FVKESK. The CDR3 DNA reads TGTGCCAGCAGCCAAGATGGGCTAGCGGGAGGCCCCGGGGAGCTGTTTTTT. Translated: CASSQDGLAGGPGELFF.

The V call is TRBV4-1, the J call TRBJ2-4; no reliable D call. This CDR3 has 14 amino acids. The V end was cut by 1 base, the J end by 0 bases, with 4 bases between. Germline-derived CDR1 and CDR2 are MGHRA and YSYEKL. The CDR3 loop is CASSQVLAKNIQYF. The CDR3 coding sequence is TGCGCCAGCAGCCAAGTTCTAGCCAAAAACATTCAGTACTTC.